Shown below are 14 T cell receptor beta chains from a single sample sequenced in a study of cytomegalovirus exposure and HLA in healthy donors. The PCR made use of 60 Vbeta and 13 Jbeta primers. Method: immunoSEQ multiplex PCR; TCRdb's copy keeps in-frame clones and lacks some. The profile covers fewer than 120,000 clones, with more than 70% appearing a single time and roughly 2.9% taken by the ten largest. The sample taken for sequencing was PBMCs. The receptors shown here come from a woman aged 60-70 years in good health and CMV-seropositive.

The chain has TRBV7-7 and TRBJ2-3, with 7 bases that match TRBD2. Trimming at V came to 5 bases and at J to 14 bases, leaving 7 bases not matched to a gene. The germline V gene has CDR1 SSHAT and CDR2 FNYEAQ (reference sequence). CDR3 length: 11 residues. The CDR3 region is CASSQAGILYF. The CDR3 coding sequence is TGTGCCAGCAGCCAAGCGGGAATTCTGTATTTT.

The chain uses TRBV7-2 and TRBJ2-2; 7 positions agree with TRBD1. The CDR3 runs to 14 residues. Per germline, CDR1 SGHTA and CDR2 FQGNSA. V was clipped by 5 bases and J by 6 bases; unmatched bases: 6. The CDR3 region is CASSKRQGSGELFF. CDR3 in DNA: TGTGCCAGCAGCAAGCGACAGGGCTCCGGGGAGCTGTTTTTT.

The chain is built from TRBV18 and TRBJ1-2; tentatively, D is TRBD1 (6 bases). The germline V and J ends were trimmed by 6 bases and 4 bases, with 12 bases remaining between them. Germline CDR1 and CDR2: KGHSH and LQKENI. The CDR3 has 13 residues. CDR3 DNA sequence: TGTGCCAGCTCCCCAGACAGGATCTATGGCTACACCTTC. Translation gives CASSPDRIYGYTF.

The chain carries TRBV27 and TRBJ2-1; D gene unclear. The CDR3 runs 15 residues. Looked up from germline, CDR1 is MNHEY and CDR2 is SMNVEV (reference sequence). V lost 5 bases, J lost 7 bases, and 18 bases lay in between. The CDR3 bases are TGTGCCAGCAGTGGCCGACTGAGCTCGCGGAATGAGCAGTTCTTC. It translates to CASSGRLSSRNEQFF.

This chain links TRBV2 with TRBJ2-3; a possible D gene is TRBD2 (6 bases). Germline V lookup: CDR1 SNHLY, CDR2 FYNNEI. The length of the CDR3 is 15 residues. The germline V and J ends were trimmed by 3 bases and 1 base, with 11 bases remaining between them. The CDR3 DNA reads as TGTGCCAGCAGTGACGGGGGAGTGGGCACAGATACGCAGTATTTT. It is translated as CASSDGGVGTDTQYF. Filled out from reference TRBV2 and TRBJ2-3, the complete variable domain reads EPEVTQTPSHQVTQMGQEVILRCVPISNHLYFYWYRQILGQKVEFLVSFYNNEISEKSEIFDDQFSVERPDGSNFTLKIRSTKLEDSAMYFCASSDGGVGTDTQYFGPGTRLTVL.

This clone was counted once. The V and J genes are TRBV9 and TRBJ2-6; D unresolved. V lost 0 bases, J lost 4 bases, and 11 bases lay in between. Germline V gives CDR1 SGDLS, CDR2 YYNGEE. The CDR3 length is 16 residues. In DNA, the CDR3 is TGTGCCAGCAGCGTAGGGCGAGGTCCCGGGGCCAACGTCCTGACTTTC. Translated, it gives CASSVGRGPGANVLTF.

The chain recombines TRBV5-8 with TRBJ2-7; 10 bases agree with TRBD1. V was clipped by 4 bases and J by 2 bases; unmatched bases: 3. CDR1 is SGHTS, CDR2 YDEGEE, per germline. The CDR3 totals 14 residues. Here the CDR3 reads CASSRGQGPYEQYF. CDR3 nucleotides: TGTGCCAGCAGCAGGGGACAGGGGCCCTACGAGCAGTACTTC. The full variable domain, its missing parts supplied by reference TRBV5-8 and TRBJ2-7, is EAGVTQSPTHLIKTRGQQATLRCSPISGHTSVYWYQQALGLGLQFLLWYDEGEERNRGNFPPRFSGRQFPNYSSELNVNALELEDSALYLCASSRGQGPYEQYFGPGTRLTVT.

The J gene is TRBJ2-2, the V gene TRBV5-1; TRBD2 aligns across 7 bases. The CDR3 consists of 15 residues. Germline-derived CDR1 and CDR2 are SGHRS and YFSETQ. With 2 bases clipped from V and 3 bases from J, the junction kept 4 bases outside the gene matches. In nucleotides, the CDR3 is TGCGCCAGCAGCTTATTCAGCGGGGACACCGGGGAGCTGTTTTTT. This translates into CASSLFSGDTGELFF.

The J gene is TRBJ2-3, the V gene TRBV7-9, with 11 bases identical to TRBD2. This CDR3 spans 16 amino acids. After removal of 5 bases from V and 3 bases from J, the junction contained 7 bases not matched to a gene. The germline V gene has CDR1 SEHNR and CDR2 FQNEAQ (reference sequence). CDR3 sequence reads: CASSPIAGGPTDTQYF. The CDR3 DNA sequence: TGTGCCAGCAGCCCTATAGCGGGAGGGCCTACAGATACGCAGTATTTT.

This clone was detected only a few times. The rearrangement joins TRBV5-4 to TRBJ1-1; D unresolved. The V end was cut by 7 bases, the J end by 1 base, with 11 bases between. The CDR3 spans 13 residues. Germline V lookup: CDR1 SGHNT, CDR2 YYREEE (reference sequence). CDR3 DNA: TGTGCCAGCTTTGGCGGCAGGAACACTGAAGCTTTCTTT. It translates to CASFGGRNTEAFF.

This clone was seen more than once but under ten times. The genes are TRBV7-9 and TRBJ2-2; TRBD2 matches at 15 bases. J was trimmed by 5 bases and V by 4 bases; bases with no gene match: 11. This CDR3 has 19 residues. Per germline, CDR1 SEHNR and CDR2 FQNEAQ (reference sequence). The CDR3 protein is CASSSPGLAGGYDTGELFF. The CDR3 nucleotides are TGTGCCAGCAGCTCTCCTGGACTAGCGGGAGGGTATGATACCGGGGAGCTGTTTTTT.

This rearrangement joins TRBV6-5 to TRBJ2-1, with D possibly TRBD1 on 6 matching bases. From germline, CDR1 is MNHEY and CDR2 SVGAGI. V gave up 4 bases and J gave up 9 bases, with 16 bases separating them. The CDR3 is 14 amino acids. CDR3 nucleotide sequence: TGTGCCAGCAGTTTCGACCCGACAGGTCTTGAGCAGTTCTTC. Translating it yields CASSFDPTGLEQFF.

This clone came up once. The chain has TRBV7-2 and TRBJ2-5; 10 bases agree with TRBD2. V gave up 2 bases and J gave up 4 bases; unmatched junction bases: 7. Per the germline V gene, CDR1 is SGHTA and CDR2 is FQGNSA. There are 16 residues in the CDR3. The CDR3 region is CASSLIAGGDRETQYF. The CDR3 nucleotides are TGTGCCAGCAGCTTAATAGCGGGAGGAGACCGAGAGACCCAGTACTTC.

CDR3 protein: CASSQDFQGQVFYEQYF. CDR3 coding DNA: TGCGCCAGCAGCCAGGATTTCCAGGGACAGGTCTTCTACGAGCAGTACTTC. The chain carries TRBV4-1 and TRBJ2-7, with TRBD1 matching 8 bases. Germline CDR1 reads MGHRA; CDR2 reads YSYEKL. J lost 3 bases, V lost 3 bases, and 13 bases had no gene match. This CDR3 is 17 amino acids long.